A selection of T cell receptor beta chains follows, all from one sample in a study of metastatic and nonmetastatic thyroid tumors. TCRdb ran MiXCR on the PCR reads. The sample carries under 9,500 clones, over 25% recorded once. The source material was adjacent normal tissue. Receptors originate from a female donor with papillary thyroid cancer or a benign thyroid nodule (not recorded which). Some clones in this sample may be carry-over from other donors' samples. Both conserved end residues are part of each CDR3. Each record gives: D gene, J gene, V gene, clone size, CDR3 protein, CDR3 DNA. A D gene is named only where the DNA matches it firmly. Size is stated for part of the rows, as once, few or many counts, or as a class when the clone is expanded.

D gene: TRBD1
J gene: TRBJ2-5
V gene: TRBV6-1
clone size: few
CDR3 protein: CASSDRGLKTQYF
CDR3 DNA: TGTGCCAGCTCTGACAGGGGGCTGAAGACCCAGTACTTC

D gene: NA
J gene: TRBJ2-1
V gene: TRBV10-2
clone size: many
CDR3 protein: CATGTSLLDEQFF
CDR3 DNA: TGCGCCACCGGGACTTCATTGTTGGATGAGCAGTTCTTC

D gene: TRBD1
J gene: TRBJ1-3
V gene: TRBV6-1
clone size: NA
CDR3 protein: CANGTGSSSGNTIYF
CDR3 DNA: TGTGCCAACGGGACAGGGTCGAGCTCTGGAAACACCATATATTTT

D gene: TRBD1
J gene: TRBJ1-5
V gene: TRBV11-1
clone size: NA
CDR3 protein: CASSSGTGDSQPQHF
CDR3 DNA: TGTGCCAGCAGCTCCGGGACAGGGGATAGTCAGCCCCAGCATTTT

D gene: NA
J gene: TRBJ2-6
V gene: TRBV27
clone size: NA
CDR3 protein: CASRAAAAGANVLTF
CDR3 DNA: TGTGCCAGCAGAGCGGCAGCGGCTGGGGCCAACGTCCTGACTTTC

D gene: NA
J gene: TRBJ1-4
V gene: TRBV6-1
clone size: medium-sized
CDR3 protein: CASSEYEKLFF
CDR3 DNA: TGTGCCAGCAGTGAATATGAAAAACTGTTTTTT

D gene: NA
J gene: TRBJ1-5
V gene: TRBV18
clone size: many
CDR3 protein: CASSPQWNQPQHF
CDR3 DNA: TGTGCCAGCTCACCCCAATGGAATCAGCCCCAGCATTTT

D gene: TRBD2
J gene: TRBJ2-5
V gene: TRBV29-1
clone size: many
CDR3 protein: CSVGLGGGVRETQYF
CDR3 DNA: TGCAGCGTTGGTCTGGGGGGAGGGGTGAGAGAGACCCAGTACTTC

D gene: TRBD1
J gene: TRBJ1-5
V gene: TRBV12-3/TRBV12-4
clone size: few
CDR3 protein: CASSYRGNQPQHF
CDR3 DNA: TGTGCCAGCAGTTACAGGGGGAATCAGCCCCAGCATTTT

D gene: NA
J gene: TRBJ2-7
V gene: TRBV2
clone size: medium-sized
CDR3 protein: CASTSGGKYYEQYF
CDR3 DNA: TGTGCCAGCACCTCAGGGGGGAAGTACTACGAGCAGTACTTC

D gene: NA
J gene: TRBJ2-7
V gene: TRBV7-6
clone size: NA
CDR3 protein: CASSLEGRGYEQYF
CDR3 DNA: TGTGCCAGCAGCTTAGAGGGCAGAGGCTACGAGCAGTACTTC

D gene: NA
J gene: TRBJ2-1
V gene: TRBV5-1
clone size: medium-sized
CDR3 protein: CASSPSYNEQFF
CDR3 DNA: TGCGCCAGCTCCCCCTCCTACAATGAGCAGTTCTTC

D gene: NA
J gene: TRBJ1-4
V gene: TRBV3-1
clone size: NA
CDR3 protein: CASSQGGAIMEKLFF
CDR3 DNA: TGTGCCAGCAGCCAAGGGGGGGCAATAATGGAAAAACTGTTCTTT

D gene: NA
J gene: TRBJ2-7
V gene: TRBV28
clone size: NA
CDR3 protein: CASGISADYEQYF
CDR3 DNA: TGTGCCAGCGGAATAAGTGCAGACTACGAGCAGTACTTC

D gene: NA
J gene: TRBJ2-1
V gene: TRBV10-1
clone size: few
CDR3 protein: CASSDASTPHEQFF
CDR3 DNA: TGCGCCAGCAGTGATGCGTCAACCCCACATGAGCAGTTCTTC

D gene: NA
J gene: TRBJ1-5
V gene: TRBV27
clone size: few
CDR3 protein: CASSQKGDRGILGNQPQHF
CDR3 DNA: TGTGCCAGCAGTCAAAAAGGGGACCGGGGGATATTGGGCAATCAGCCCCAGCATTTT

D gene: TRBD2
J gene: TRBJ2-3
V gene: TRBV6-4
clone size: NA
CDR3 protein: CASSSGTSGTDTQYF
CDR3 DNA: TGTGCCAGCAGTTCCGGGACTAGCGGCACAGATACGCAGTATTTT

D gene: TRBD1
J gene: TRBJ1-2
V gene: TRBV20-1
clone size: medium-sized
CDR3 protein: CSGDLRGTGTGTNYGYTF
CDR3 DNA: TGCAGTGGCGATCTCCGAGGGACAGGGACAGGGACTAACTATGGCTACACCTTC